Shown below are 7 T cell receptor beta chains from a single sample sequenced in a study of blood T cell repertoires in COVID-19. The method was immunoSEQ multiplex PCR; TCRdb's version includes in-frame clones alone and lacks a portion of them. There are about 370,000 clones in the sample; about 90% occur only once, and 1.5% to 2% lies in the top ten. Sequencing used PBMCs or T cells enriched from blood (not recorded which). The source of these receptors is a woman in her 30s who had recovered from COVID-19.

This chain joins TRBV28 and TRBJ1-2; D gene uncertain. The CDR3 runs 12 residues. Germline assignment: CDR1 MDHEN and CDR2 SYDVKM. V lost 5 bases and J lost 4, with 8 bases in between. DNA of the CDR3: TGTGCCAGCAGTCCTCGAGCCTATGGCTACACCTTC. Residues: CASSPRAYGYTF.

The chain uses TRBV18 and TRBJ2-7; 7 bases align to TRBD1. V gave up 7 bases and J gave up 1 base; unmatched junction bases: 10. Germline CDR1 is KGHSH and CDR2 is LQKENI. This CDR3 has 15 residues. CDR3 sequence (DNA): TGTGCCAGCTACAACATTACAGGGGATTCCTACGAGCAGTACTTC. Translating gives CASYNITGDSYEQYF.

The rearrangement links TRBV5-1 to TRBJ1-1; the D is unclear. There are 14 residues in the CDR3. The V end was cut by 0 bases, the J end by 8 bases, with 14 bases between. The germline gives CDR1 SGHRS, CDR2 YFSETQ. In DNA form, the CDR3 reads TGCGCCAGCAGCTTGGCCGGAGCAGACTTCGAAGCTTTCTTT. It translates to CASSLAGADFEAFF. The full variable domain, rest sourced from reference TRBV5-1 and TRBJ1-1, is KAGVTQTPRYLIKTRGQQVTLSCSPISGHRSVSWYQQTPGQGLQFLFEYFSETQRNKGNFPGRFSGRQFSNSRSEMNVSTLELGDSALYLCASSLAGADFEAFFGQGTRLTVV.

V usage is TRBV25-1 and J usage is TRBJ1-2; no clear D gene. CDR3 length: 13 amino acids. Trimming took off 2 bases at V and 3 bases at J, with 7 bases between the two ends. Germline V lookup: CDR1 MGHDK, CDR2 SYGVNS. CDR3 sequence: CASSEVSDYGYTF. The CDR3 region has the DNA TGTGCCAGCAGTGAAGTATCGGACTATGGCTACACCTTC.

This clone was counted a single time. The rearrangement uses TRBV6-5 and TRBJ2-1; weak D call: TRBD2 (6 bases). The germline V gene has CDR1 MNHEY and CDR2 SVGAGI. Trimming removed 6 bases from V and 4 bases from J, with 10 bases in between. This CDR3 spans 13 amino acids. This chain's CDR3 is CASREGFYNEQFF. The CDR3 DNA is TGTGCCAGCAGGGAGGGCTTTTACAATGAGCAGTTCTTC.

The rearrangement joins TRBV19 to TRBJ1-1; TRBD1 matches at 7 bases. In germline, CDR1 is LNHDA, CDR2 SQIVND (reference sequence). V lost 6 bases, J lost 0 bases, and 7 bases stayed unmatched. The CDR3 extends over 15 amino acids. In DNA form, the CDR3 reads TGTGCCAGTAGCTCCACAGGGGTCCTGAACACTGAAGCTTTCTTT. Translating it yields CASSSTGVLNTEAFF.

This chain joins TRBV6-5 and TRBJ1-2; tentatively, D is TRBD1 (6 bases). This CDR3 region has 15 residues. V dropped 6 bases and J dropped 0 bases, with 14 bases sitting between them. The germline V gene encodes CDR1 MNHEY and CDR2 SVGAGI. CDR3 nucleotides: TGTGCCAGCAGACCCGGACAGCTAACTAACTATGGCTACACCTTC. Its protein is CASRPGQLTNYGYTF.